Sequencing of this T cell receptor beta chain was carried out in a study of T cells in Graves' hyperthyroidism and ophthalmopathy. Overall study findings and caveats: Prediction of ophthalmopathy progression came a median roughly 7.1 months pre-onset.

Hyperthyroidism in the patients, aged 18 to 65, was newly diagnosed and under 2 months in duration. Patients having uncontrolled infection, another autoimmune disease, pregnancy or lactation were not included. Out of approximately 9.9 ml of fresh peripheral blood came the PBMCs. This clonotype was counted a single time. Its antigen is currently unknown. The V gene's germline CDR1 is ENHRY and CDR2 SYGVKD. CDR3 size: 12 residues. Template material for amplifying TCR beta CDR3 regions consisted of RNA transcripts. Carried out on the TCR CDR3, a first-round RT-PCR used the HTBI primer set. TCRdb ran MiXCR on the multiplex PCR reads and lists one entry per CDR3 protein. The sample has hundreds of thousands of distinct CDR3 sequences, roughly 40% seen once.

Specimen: blood. The J gene is TRBJ1-5, the V gene TRBV10-3; 9 positions agree with TRBD1. This sequence was found in a man aged 18 to 29 with Graves' hyperthyroidism. CDR3 DNA: TGTGCGGAGGGACAGGGAGGGCAGCCCCAGCATTTT. It translates to CAEGQGGQPQHF.